These T cell receptor beta chains were read from a single sample in a study of blood T cell repertoires in COVID-19. Repertoires were generated with immunoSEQ multiplex PCR, while TCRdb's copy carries only in-frame clones and drops some. The sample lists about 230,000 clones, around 92% occurring once. Input material: PBMCs or T cells enriched from blood (not recorded which). These receptors were obtained from a young woman with acute COVID-19. Each CDR3 is given with its conserved first and last residue. A D gene is named only where the DNA matches it firmly. Clone size, where shown, is once, few, many, or a class for clones that have expanded.

CDR3aa: CASRKSGREQTSPINEQFF
CDR3nt: TGTGCCAGCAGGAAATCCGGACGCGAACAGACTAGCCCAATTAATGAGCAGTTCTTC
abundance: -
d_gene: TRBD2
len: 19
v_gene: TRBV27
j_gene: TRBJ2-1

CDR3aa: CASSPGKTSRNEQFF
CDR3nt: TGTGCCAGCAGCCCCGGGAAAACTAGCAGGAATGAGCAGTTCTTC
abundance: -
d_gene: -
len: 15
v_gene: TRBV9
j_gene: TRBJ2-1

CDR3aa: CAISPQASGANVLTF
CDR3nt: TGTGCCATCAGCCCCCAGGCTTCTGGGGCCAACGTCCTGACTTTC
abundance: -
d_gene: -
len: 15
v_gene: TRBV10-3
j_gene: TRBJ2-6

CDR3aa: CAASKGAGQPQHF
CDR3nt: TGTGCCGCCTCGAAGGGGGCGGGACAGCCCCAGCATTTT
abundance: once
d_gene: TRBD1
len: 13
v_gene: TRBV19
j_gene: TRBJ1-5

CDR3aa: CAITVSGANVLTF
CDR3nt: TGTGCCATAACAGTGTCTGGGGCCAACGTCCTGACTTTC
abundance: -
d_gene: -
len: 13
v_gene: TRBV10-3
j_gene: TRBJ2-6

CDR3aa: CASSYPTGVGSPLHF
CDR3nt: TGTGCCAGCAGTTACCCCACAGGGGTAGGGTCACCCCTCCACTTT
abundance: -
d_gene: TRBD1
len: 15
v_gene: TRBV6-2/TRBV6-3
j_gene: TRBJ1-6

CDR3aa: CATRRGLEETQYF
CDR3nt: TGTGCCACCCGTCGGGGACTAGAGGAGACCCAGTACTTC
abundance: few
d_gene: TRBD2
len: 13
v_gene: TRBV2
j_gene: TRBJ2-5

CDR3aa: CASSWTSGGVNEQFF
CDR3nt: TGTGCCAGCAGCTGGACTAGCGGGGGGGTAAATGAGCAGTTCTTC
abundance: -
d_gene: TRBD2
len: 15
v_gene: TRBV5-5
j_gene: TRBJ2-1

CDR3aa: CASSQVNRGTGELFF
CDR3nt: TGTGCCAGCAGCCAAGTAAACAGGGGGACCGGGGAGCTGTTTTTT
abundance: -
d_gene: TRBD1
len: 15
v_gene: TRBV14
j_gene: TRBJ2-2

CDR3aa: CASSHRTGGIDEQYF
CDR3nt: TGTGCCAGCAGTCATCGGACAGGGGGCATTGACGAGCAGTACTTC
abundance: -
d_gene: TRBD1
len: 15
v_gene: TRBV6-5
j_gene: TRBJ2-7

CDR3aa: CASSQGGGINEKLFF
CDR3nt: TGTGCCAGCAGCCAAGGGGGGGGAATTAATGAAAAACTGTTTTTT
abundance: -
d_gene: -
len: 15
v_gene: TRBV4-2
j_gene: TRBJ1-4

CDR3aa: CASSRDTAANSPLHF
CDR3nt: TGTGCCAGCAGCCGGGACACGGCTGCAAATTCACCCCTCCACTTT
abundance: -
d_gene: -
len: 15
v_gene: TRBV3-1/TRBV3-2
j_gene: TRBJ1-6

CDR3aa: CASSDLGQGHSPLHF
CDR3nt: TGTGCCAGCAGTGACTTGGGACAGGGACATTCACCCCTCCACTTT
abundance: once
d_gene: TRBD1
len: 15
v_gene: TRBV6-4
j_gene: TRBJ1-6

CDR3aa: CASSSVGFQETQYF
CDR3nt: TGTGCCAGCAGCTCGGTCGGTTTTCAAGAGACCCAGTACTTC
abundance: once
d_gene: -
len: 14
v_gene: TRBV5-4
j_gene: TRBJ2-5

CDR3aa: CAWKGQGFTQYF
CDR3nt: TGTGCCTGGAAGGGTCAGGGTTTTACGCAGTATTTT
abundance: once
d_gene: -
len: 12
v_gene: TRBV30
j_gene: TRBJ2-3

CDR3aa: CASSLVQVLNQPQHF
CDR3nt: TGTGCCAGCAGTTTAGTACAGGTCCTCAATCAGCCCCAGCATTTT
abundance: -
d_gene: -
len: 15
v_gene: TRBV28
j_gene: TRBJ1-5

CDR3aa: CSVSDIYGYTF
CDR3nt: TGCAGCGTTTCCGACATCTATGGCTACACCTTC
abundance: -
d_gene: -
len: 11
v_gene: TRBV29-1
j_gene: TRBJ1-2

CDR3aa: CASRRIPGDTNQPQHF
CDR3nt: TGCGCCAGCAGACGAATCCCTGGTGACACAAATCAGCCCCAGCATTTT
abundance: few
d_gene: -
len: 16
v_gene: TRBV4-1
j_gene: TRBJ1-5

CDR3aa: CASSLAAAGDHGYTF
CDR3nt: TGCGCCAGCAGCTTGGCCGCGGCAGGGGACCATGGCTACACCTTC
abundance: -
d_gene: -
len: 15
v_gene: TRBV5-1
j_gene: TRBJ1-2

CDR3aa: CASSVDGQYETQYF
CDR3nt: TGTGCCAGCAGCGTGGATGGGCAGTACGAGACCCAGTACTTC
abundance: -
d_gene: -
len: 14
v_gene: TRBV9
j_gene: TRBJ2-5

CDR3aa: CASSAEQGRGEKLFF
CDR3nt: TGTGCCAGCAGCGCAGAACAGGGAAGGGGTGAAAAACTGTTTTTT
abundance: -
d_gene: -
len: 15
v_gene: TRBV7-8
j_gene: TRBJ1-4

CDR3aa: CASSLDTGYNSPLHF
CDR3nt: TGTGCCAGCAGCTTAGACACTGGTTATAATTCACCCCTCCACTTT
abundance: -
d_gene: -
len: 15
v_gene: TRBV5-5
j_gene: TRBJ1-6

CDR3aa: CSASLGRSDTEAFF
CDR3nt: TGCAGTGCTAGTTTGGGGAGGAGTGACACTGAAGCTTTCTTT
abundance: -
d_gene: -
len: 14
v_gene: TRBV20-1
j_gene: TRBJ1-1

CDR3aa: CASRDRGYSGAFF
CDR3nt: TGTGCCAGCCGGGACAGGGGATATTCCGGGGCTTTCTTT
abundance: -
d_gene: TRBD1
len: 13
v_gene: TRBV2
j_gene: TRBJ1-1

CDR3aa: CAWTYQGGGYTF
CDR3nt: TGTGCCTGGACCTACCAGGGCGGTGGCTACACCTTC
abundance: few
d_gene: -
len: 12
v_gene: TRBV30
j_gene: TRBJ1-2

CDR3aa: CASSDSGYGYTF
CDR3nt: TGTGCCAGCAGTGACAGTGGCTATGGCTACACCTTC
abundance: -
d_gene: -
len: 12
v_gene: TRBV2
j_gene: TRBJ1-2

CDR3aa: CASSQGNRGLSGNTIYF
CDR3nt: TGCGCCAGCAGCCAAGGGAACAGGGGACTCTCTGGAAACACCATATATTTT
abundance: -
d_gene: TRBD1
len: 17
v_gene: TRBV4-1
j_gene: TRBJ1-3

CDR3aa: CASTAGNTIYF
CDR3nt: TGTGCCAGCACCGCTGGAAACACCATATATTTT
abundance: -
d_gene: -
len: 11
v_gene: TRBV11-2
j_gene: TRBJ1-3

CDR3aa: CASRTTGGGKQPQHF
CDR3nt: TGTGCCAGTAGAACTACAGGGGGCGGGAAGCAGCCCCAGCATTTT
abundance: -
d_gene: TRBD1
len: 15
v_gene: TRBV19
j_gene: TRBJ1-5

CDR3aa: CASSQGRGQGNYGYTF
CDR3nt: TGCGCCAGCAGCCAGGGGAGGGGACAGGGGAACTATGGCTACACCTTC
abundance: -
d_gene: TRBD1
len: 16
v_gene: TRBV4-1
j_gene: TRBJ1-2

CDR3aa: CAWATGGRYGYTF
CDR3nt: TGTGCCTGGGCGACAGGAGGAAGATATGGCTACACCTTC
abundance: -
d_gene: -
len: 13
v_gene: TRBV30
j_gene: TRBJ1-2

CDR3aa: CASSPERFWLEFNEQFF
CDR3nt: TGTGCCAGCAGCCCTGAGCGCTTTTGGCTTGAGTTCAATGAGCAGTTCTTC
abundance: -
d_gene: -
len: 17
v_gene: TRBV3-1/TRBV3-2
j_gene: TRBJ2-1

CDR3aa: CAISDRGGQPQHF
CDR3nt: TGTGCCATTTCCGACAGGGGCGGGCAGCCCCAGCATTTT
abundance: -
d_gene: TRBD1
len: 13
v_gene: TRBV6-5
j_gene: TRBJ1-5

CDR3aa: CASSLGGSLNTEAFF
CDR3nt: TGCGCCAGCAGCTTGGGAGGCAGCTTGAACACTGAAGCTTTCTTT
abundance: -
d_gene: -
len: 15
v_gene: TRBV5-1
j_gene: TRBJ1-1

CDR3aa: CASSGLAGDLSSYEQYF
CDR3nt: TGTGCCAGCAGTGGACTAGCGGGGGACCTCAGCTCCTACGAGCAGTACTTC
abundance: -
d_gene: TRBD2
len: 17
v_gene: TRBV27
j_gene: TRBJ2-7

CDR3aa: CAWSVGQGVYEQYF
CDR3nt: TGTGCCTGGAGTGTAGGCCAGGGGGTATACGAGCAGTACTTC
abundance: -
d_gene: TRBD1
len: 14
v_gene: TRBV30
j_gene: TRBJ2-7

CDR3aa: CASSVREFGGYTF
CDR3nt: TGTGCCAGCAGCGTTCGGGAGTTCGGTGGCTACACCTTC
abundance: -
d_gene: -
len: 13
v_gene: TRBV9
j_gene: TRBJ1-2

CDR3aa: CASSLGDKPLHF
CDR3nt: TGCGCCAGCAGCCTTGGGGACAAACCCCTCCACTTT
abundance: -
d_gene: -
len: 12
v_gene: TRBV5-1
j_gene: TRBJ1-6

CDR3aa: CSVATEVIYGYTF
CDR3nt: TGCAGCGTGGCAACGGAGGTAATCTATGGCTACACCTTC
abundance: -
d_gene: -
len: 13
v_gene: TRBV29-1
j_gene: TRBJ1-2

CDR3aa: CASSPKNQHRARQPQHF
CDR3nt: TGTGCCAGCAGCCCCAAGAATCAACACAGGGCACGGCAGCCCCAGCATTTT
abundance: -
d_gene: -
len: 17
v_gene: TRBV28
j_gene: TRBJ1-5

CDR3aa: CASSFGAGAAQETQYF
CDR3nt: TGCGCCAGCAGCTTCGGAGCGGGGGCAGCACAAGAGACCCAGTACTTC
abundance: -
d_gene: TRBD2
len: 16
v_gene: TRBV5-1
j_gene: TRBJ2-5

CDR3aa: CATSVPGLAGREGNEQFF
CDR3nt: TGTGCCACCAGTGTTCCGGGACTAGCGGGGCGGGAAGGCAATGAGCAGTTCTTC
abundance: -
d_gene: TRBD2
len: 18
v_gene: TRBV24-1
j_gene: TRBJ2-1

CDR3aa: CASKSGGSYNEQFF
CDR3nt: TGCGCCAGCAAGAGCGGGGGATCCTACAATGAGCAGTTCTTC
abundance: -
d_gene: TRBD2
len: 14
v_gene: TRBV5-1
j_gene: TRBJ2-1

CDR3aa: CASSLISGKETQYF
CDR3nt: TGTGCCAGCAGCTTAATTTCAGGGAAAGAGACCCAGTACTTC
abundance: -
d_gene: -
len: 14
v_gene: TRBV11-2
j_gene: TRBJ2-5